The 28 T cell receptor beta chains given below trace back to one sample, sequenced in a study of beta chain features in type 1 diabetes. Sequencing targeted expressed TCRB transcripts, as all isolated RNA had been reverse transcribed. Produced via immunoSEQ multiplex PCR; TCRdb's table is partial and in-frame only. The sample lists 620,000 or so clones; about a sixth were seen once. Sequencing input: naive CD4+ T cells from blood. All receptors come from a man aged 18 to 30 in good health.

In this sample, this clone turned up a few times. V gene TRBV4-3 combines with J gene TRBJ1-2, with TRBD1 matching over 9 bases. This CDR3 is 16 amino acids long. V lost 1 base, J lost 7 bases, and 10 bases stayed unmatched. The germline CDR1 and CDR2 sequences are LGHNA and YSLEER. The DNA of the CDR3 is TGCGCCAGCAGCCAAGGCAGTTCAACAGGGGGCGGTGGCTACACCTTC. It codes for CASSQGSSTGGGGYTF.

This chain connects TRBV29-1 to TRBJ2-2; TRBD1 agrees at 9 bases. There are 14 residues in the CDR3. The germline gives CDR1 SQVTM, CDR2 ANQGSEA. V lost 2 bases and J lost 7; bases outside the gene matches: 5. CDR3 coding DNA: TGCAGCGTTGAAACCGCGACAGGGGGCGGGGAGCTGTTTTTT. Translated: CSVETATGGGELFF.

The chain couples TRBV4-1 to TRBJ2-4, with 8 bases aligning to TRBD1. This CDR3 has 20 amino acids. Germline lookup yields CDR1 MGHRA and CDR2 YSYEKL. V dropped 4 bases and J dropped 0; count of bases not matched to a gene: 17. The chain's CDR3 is CASSPILRDRSSLAKNIQYF. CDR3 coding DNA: TGCGCCAGCAGCCCAATTCTCCGGGACAGGTCATCCCTAGCCAAAAACATTCAGTACTTC.

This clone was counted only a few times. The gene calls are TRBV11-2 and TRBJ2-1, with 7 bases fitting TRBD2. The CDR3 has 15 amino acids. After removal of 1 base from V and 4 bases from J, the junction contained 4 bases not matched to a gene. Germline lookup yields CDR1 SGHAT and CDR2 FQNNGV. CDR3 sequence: CASSLVASGYNEQFF. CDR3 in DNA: TGTGCCAGCAGCTTAGTGGCTAGCGGATACAATGAGCAGTTCTTC.

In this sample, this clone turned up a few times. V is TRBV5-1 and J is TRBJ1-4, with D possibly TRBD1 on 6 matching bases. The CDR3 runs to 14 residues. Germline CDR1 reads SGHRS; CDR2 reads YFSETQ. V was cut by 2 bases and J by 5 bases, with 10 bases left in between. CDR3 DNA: TGCGCCAGCAGCTTCGGAGGGGGGAATGAAAAACTGTTTTTT. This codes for CASSFGGGNEKLFF.

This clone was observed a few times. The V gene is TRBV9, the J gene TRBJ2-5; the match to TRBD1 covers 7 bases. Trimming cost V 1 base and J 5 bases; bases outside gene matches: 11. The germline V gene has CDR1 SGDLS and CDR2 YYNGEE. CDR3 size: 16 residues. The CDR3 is CASSVSSTGSLETQYF. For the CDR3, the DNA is TGTGCCAGCAGCGTATCCTCGACAGGGTCTTTGGAGACCCAGTACTTC.

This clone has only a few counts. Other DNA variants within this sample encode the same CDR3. Here the CDR3 DNA reads TGTGCCAGCAGCTTGAGCGGGGCCTCCTACGAGCAGTACTTC. Translation: CASSLSGASYEQYF. The V gene is TRBV5-4, the J gene TRBJ2-7; 7 bases match TRBD2. This CDR3 is built from 14 residues. Trimming took 1 base from V and 0 from J; bases not matched to a gene: 1. Germline CDR1 and CDR2: SGHNT and YYREEE (reference sequence).

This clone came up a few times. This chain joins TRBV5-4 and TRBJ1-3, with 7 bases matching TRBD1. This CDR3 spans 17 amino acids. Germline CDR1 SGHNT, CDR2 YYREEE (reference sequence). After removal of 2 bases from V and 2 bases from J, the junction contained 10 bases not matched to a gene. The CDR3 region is CASSFGGDSRPGNTIYF. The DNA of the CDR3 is TGTGCCAGCAGCTTCGGTGGGGACAGTAGACCTGGAAACACCATATATTTT.

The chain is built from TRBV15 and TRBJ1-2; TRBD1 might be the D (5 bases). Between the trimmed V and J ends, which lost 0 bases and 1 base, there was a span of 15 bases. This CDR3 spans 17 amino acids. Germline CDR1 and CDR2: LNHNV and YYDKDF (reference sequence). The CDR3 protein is CATSRDPGRANNYGYTF. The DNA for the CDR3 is TGTGCCACCAGCAGAGATCCAGGCAGGGCCAATAACTATGGCTACACCTTC.

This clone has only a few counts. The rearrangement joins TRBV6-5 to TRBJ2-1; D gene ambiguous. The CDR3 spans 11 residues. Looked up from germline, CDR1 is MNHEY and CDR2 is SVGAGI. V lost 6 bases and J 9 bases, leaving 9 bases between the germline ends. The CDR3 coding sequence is TGTGCCAGCAGCCGTGGTTCTGAGCAGTTCTTC. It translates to CASSRGSEQFF.

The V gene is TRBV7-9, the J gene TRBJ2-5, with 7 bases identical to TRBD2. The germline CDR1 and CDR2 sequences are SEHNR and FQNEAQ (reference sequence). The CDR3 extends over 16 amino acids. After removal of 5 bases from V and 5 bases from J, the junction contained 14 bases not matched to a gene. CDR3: CASSDRTRGVGETQYF. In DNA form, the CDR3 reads TGTGCCAGCAGCGACCGAACCCGGGGGGTAGGGGAGACCCAGTACTTC.

CDR3: CSADLNTEAFF. The CDR3 nucleotides read TGCAGCGCAGACCTGAACACTGAAGCTTTCTTT. The rearrangement uses TRBV29-1 and TRBJ1-1; D is unclear. Germline-derived CDR1 and CDR2 are SQVTM and ANQGSEA. The CDR3 runs 11 residues. Trimming took 7 bases from V and 0 from J, leaving 6 bases between them.

In nucleotides, the CDR3 is TGTGCCTGGAGCGACAATTTTAACTATGGCTACACCTTC. This gives the protein CAWSDNFNYGYTF. The V gene is TRBV30, the J gene TRBJ1-2; D uncertain. Germline CDR1 is GTSNPN and CDR2 is SVGIG (reference sequence). Between the trimmed V and J ends, which lost 3 bases and 1 base, there was a span of 9 bases. The CDR3 length is 13 residues.

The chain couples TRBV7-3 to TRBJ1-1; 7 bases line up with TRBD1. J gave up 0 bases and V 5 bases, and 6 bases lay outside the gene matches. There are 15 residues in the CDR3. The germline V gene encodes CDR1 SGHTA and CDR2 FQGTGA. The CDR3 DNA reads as TGTGCCAGCAGCCCGGGACAGACTATGAACACTGAAGCTTTCTTT. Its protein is CASSPGQTMNTEAFF. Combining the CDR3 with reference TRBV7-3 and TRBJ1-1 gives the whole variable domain GAGVSQTPSNKVTEKGKYVELRCDPISGHTALYWYRQSLGQGPEFLIYFQGTGAADDSGLPNDRFFAVRPEGSVSTLKIQRTERGDSAVYLCASSPGQTMNTEAFFGQGTRLTVV.

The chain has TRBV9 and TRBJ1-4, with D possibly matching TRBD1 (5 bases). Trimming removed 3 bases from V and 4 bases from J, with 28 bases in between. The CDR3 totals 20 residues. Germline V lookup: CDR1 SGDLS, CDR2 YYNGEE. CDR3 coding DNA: TGTGCCAGCAGCGGAGCCAAGGGGCGGAAACCCCAATCGGGTAATGAAAAACTGTTTTTT. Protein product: CASSGAKGRKPQSGNEKLFF.

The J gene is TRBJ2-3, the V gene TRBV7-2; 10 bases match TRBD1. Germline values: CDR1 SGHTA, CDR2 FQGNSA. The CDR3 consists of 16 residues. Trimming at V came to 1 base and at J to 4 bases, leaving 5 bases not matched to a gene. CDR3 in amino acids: CASSLEGDRGPDTQYF. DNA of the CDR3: TGTGCCAGCAGCTTAGAGGGGGACAGGGGCCCAGATACGCAGTATTTT.

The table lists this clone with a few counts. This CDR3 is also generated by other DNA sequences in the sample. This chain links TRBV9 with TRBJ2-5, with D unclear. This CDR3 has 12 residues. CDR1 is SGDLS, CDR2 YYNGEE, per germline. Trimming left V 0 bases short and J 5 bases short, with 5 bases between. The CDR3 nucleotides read TGTGCCAGCAGCGTAGTGGGCGAGACCCAGTACTTC. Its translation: CASSVVGETQYF.

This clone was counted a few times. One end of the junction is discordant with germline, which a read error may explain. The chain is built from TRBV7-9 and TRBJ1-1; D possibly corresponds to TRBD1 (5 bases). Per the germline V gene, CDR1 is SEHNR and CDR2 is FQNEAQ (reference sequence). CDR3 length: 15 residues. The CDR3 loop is CASILSGGINTEAFF. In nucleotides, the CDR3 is TGTGCCAGCATCTTAAGCGGGGGGATAAACACTGAAGCTTTCTTT.

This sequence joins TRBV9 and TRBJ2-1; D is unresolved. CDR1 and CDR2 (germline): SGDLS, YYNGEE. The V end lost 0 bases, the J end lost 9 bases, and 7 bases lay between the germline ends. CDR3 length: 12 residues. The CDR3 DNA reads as TGTGCCAGCAGCGTAGAATTTGGTGAGCAGTTCTTC. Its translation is CASSVEFGEQFF.

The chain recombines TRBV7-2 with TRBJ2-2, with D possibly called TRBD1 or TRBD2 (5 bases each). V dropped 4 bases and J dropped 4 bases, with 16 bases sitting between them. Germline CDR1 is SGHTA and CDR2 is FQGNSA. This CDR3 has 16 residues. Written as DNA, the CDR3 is TGTGCCAGCAGCTCCTTGGGGACGGAAATCACCGGGGAGCTGTTTTTT. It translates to CASSSLGTEITGELFF.

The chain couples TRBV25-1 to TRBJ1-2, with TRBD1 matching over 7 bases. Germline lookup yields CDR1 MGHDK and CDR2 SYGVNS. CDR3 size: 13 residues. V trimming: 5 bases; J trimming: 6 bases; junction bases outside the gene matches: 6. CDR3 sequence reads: CASSRQGKDGYTF. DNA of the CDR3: TGTGCCAGCAGTAGACAGGGTAAAGATGGCTACACCTTC.

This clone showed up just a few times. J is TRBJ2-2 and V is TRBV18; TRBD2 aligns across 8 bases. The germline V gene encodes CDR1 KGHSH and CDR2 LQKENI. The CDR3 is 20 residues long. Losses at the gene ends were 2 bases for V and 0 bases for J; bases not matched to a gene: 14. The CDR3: CASSPTPRVAGRSNTGELFF. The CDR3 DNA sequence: TGTGCCAGCTCACCAACACCCCGCGTAGCGGGAAGGTCGAACACCGGGGAGCTGTTTTTT.

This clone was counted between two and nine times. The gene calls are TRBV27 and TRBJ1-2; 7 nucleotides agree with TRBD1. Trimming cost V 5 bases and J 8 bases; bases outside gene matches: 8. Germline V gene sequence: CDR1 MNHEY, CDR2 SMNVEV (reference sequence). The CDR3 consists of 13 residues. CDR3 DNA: TGTGCCAGCAGTCCCGACAGGGAGAGCGGCTACACCTTC. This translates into CASSPDRESGYTF.

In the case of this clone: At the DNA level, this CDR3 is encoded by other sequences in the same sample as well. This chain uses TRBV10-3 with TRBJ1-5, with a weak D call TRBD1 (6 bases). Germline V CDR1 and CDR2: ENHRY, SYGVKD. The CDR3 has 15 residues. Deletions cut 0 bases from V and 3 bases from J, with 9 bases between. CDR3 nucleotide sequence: TGTGCCATCAGTGAGTCGGGGGGCTCCAATCAGCCCCAGCATTTT. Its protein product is CAISESGGSNQPQHF.

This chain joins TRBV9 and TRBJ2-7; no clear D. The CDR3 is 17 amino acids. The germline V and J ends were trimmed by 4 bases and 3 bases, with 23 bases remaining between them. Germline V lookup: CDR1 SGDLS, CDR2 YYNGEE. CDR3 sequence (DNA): TGTGCCAGCAGCTCAACCGAGGTAGGACGGCCCTACTACGAGCAGTACTTC. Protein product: CASSSTEVGRPYYEQYF.

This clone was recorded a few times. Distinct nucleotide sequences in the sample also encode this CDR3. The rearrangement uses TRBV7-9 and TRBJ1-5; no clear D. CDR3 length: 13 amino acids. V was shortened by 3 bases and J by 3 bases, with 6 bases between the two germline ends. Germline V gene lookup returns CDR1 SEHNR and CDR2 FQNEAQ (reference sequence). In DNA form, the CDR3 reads TGTGCCAGCAGCTTGTTAGACAATCAGCCCCAGCATTTT. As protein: CASSLLDNQPQHF.

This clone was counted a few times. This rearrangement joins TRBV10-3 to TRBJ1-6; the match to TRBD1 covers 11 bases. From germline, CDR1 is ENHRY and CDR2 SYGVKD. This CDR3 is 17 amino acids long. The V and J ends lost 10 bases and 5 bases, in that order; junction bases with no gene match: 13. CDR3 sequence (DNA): TGTGCCACCCAATTCGGGACAGGGGGTTTCGATAATTCACCCCTCCACTTT. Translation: CATQFGTGGFDNSPLHF.

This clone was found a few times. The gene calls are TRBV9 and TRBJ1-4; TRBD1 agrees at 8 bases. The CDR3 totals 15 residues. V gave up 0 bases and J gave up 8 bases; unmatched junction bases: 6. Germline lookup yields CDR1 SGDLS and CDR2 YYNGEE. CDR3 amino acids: CASSVATGEGEKLFF. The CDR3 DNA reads TGTGCCAGCAGCGTAGCGACAGGGGAGGGAGAAAAACTGTTTTTT. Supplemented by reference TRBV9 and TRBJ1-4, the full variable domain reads DSGVTQTPKHLITATGQRVTLRCSPRSGDLSVYWYQQSLDQGLQFLIQYYNGEERAKGNILERFSAQQFPDLHSELNLSSLELGDSALYFCASSVATGEGEKLFFGSGTQLSVL.